The sequence of this T cell receptor beta chain was determined in a study of identical twins (TCRdb year 2016). Study-level background: To test whether fetal clonotypes persist, the study used deep sequencing on TCR alpha and beta repertoires from monozygotic twins, unrelated adults of various ages, and cord blood. Replicate twin experiments were performed at different times using different library preparation protocols to rule out contamination. What the study reported, not specific to this receptor: Invariant T cells such as MAIT and iNKT could partly confound zero-insertion analyses, though diverse VJ usage argued against this for most clonotypes. In monozygotic twins, recombination models systematically underestimated out-of-frame TCR alpha sharing, but the models matched the sharing seen between unrelated individuals. The excess sharing between twins in beta out-of-frame sequences was weaker because fewer shared sequences reduced the signal-to-noise ratio. Fewer insertions were carried by abundant cord blood beta clonotypes, a similar but weaker trend appeared in young adult naive repertoires, and no such trend appeared in memory repertoires. Compared with coincidental sharing between unrelated individuals, an excess of low generation-probability sequences was observed among out-of-frame TCR alpha sequences shared between twins. Because the same donors could not be followed over many years, conclusions were based on cross-sectional statistical analysis.

The CDR3 runs 14 residues from the cysteine to the phenylalanine. The CDR3 DNA has 42 bases and is translated from base 1. CDR1 and CDR2 are drawn from the germline V gene: MNHNS, SASEGT. V and J are trimmed by 6 bases and 8 bases, and the gene matches miss 9 bases of the junction. Libraries were prepared through 5' RACE. The instrument was an Illumina HiSeq 2000. Template switching introduced a universal primer binding site; the final cDNA contained a unique molecular identifier, enabling accurate counting of TCR cDNA molecules. Specific primers in the conserved constant-segment region were used to synthesize first-strand cDNA for TCR alpha and beta chains. Each cDNA library was double barcoded, with a SMART-Mk sample barcode plus Illumina barcodes, to control for contamination. TruSeq adapter sequences, together with Illumina sample barcodes, were added in two successive PCR steps. The TCR alpha and beta cDNA libraries were sequenced on the Illumina HiSeq platform using custom primers. As for the authors' bioinformatics: Raw reads were processed with MiGEC to extract unique molecular identifiers, and MiXCR was used to determine CDR3 positions. Recombination models were inferred per individual with the repgenHMM and IGoR tools using an EM algorithm. The analysis of shared clonotypes was done with the tcR package in R, with sharing normalized by the product of cloneset sizes. To study raw recombination free of thymic and clonal selection effects, out-of-frame nonproductive sequences were analyzed. TCRdb's own reprocessing of the public reads used fastp at Q25 and MiXCR and kept productive beta chains. One record per CDR3 amino acid sequence lists the most common genes and DNA. The authors' filters were not applied to this entry. This sample lists approximately 590,000 distinct CDR3 sequences; nearly 10% were detected once. The leading ten clones occupy more than 2.5% of the sample.

This clonotype was observed a handful of times. Its antigen is currently not known. No quality values exist for individual bases; no much larger clone is one base distant. All donors were healthy Caucasians. The twin cohort comprised three pairs of female monozygotic twins, all aged roughly 18 to 30 years. Peripheral blood mononuclear cells were used as the source from which RNA for TCR libraries was isolated. The same specimen was also included in a second study, on yellow fever vaccine responses in identical twins. The second publication reports: According to the authors, the vaccine-induced T cell response in identical twins seemed to be partly convergent and partly specific to each individual. In the study, vaccine-responding T cell clones were precisely tracked in identical twins.

Sequencing input: PBMCs. The origin of this receptor is a woman aged 18-29 years in good health. The chain employs TRBV6-1 and TRBJ2-1; 8 bases in between match TRBD2. The CDR3: CASRERESGYEQFF. The nucleotides read TGTGCCAGCAGGGAGCGGGAGAGCGGCTATGAGCAGTTCTTC.